This is a list of T cell receptor beta chains from one sample in a study of memory CD4+ T cells and cytomegalovirus serostatus. Data came from immunoSEQ multiplex PCR; TCRdb stores just in-frame clones and leaves some out. The table records 45,000 to 65,000 clones, approximately 78% of them present only once. The material sequenced was memory CD4+ T cells from blood. The receptors come from an adult in good health and CMV-seronegative. The CDR3 runs from the conserved cysteine through the conserved F or W. The order of the fields is D gene, J gene, clone size, V gene, CDR3 DNA, CDR3 protein. A D gene is named only where the DNA matches it firmly. The size of a clone is reported for some rows only, either as once, few or many, or as a class for expanded clones.

>TRBD2|TRBJ2-5|-|TRBV29-1
TGCAGCGTTGAAATGGGACTAGCAGCCCAAGAGACCCAGTACTTC
CSVEMGLAAQETQYF
>TRBD1|TRBJ2-1|-|TRBV7-9
TGTGCCAGCAGCTTATCGCGGGGACAGGGAGACAATGAGCAGTTCTTC
CASSLSRGQGDNEQFF
>-|TRBJ1-1|-|TRBV6-1
TGTGCCAGCAGTGGCCAGGTCGGTGAAGCTTTCTTT
CASSGQVGEAFF
>TRBD1|TRBJ1-1|once|TRBV19
TGTGCCAGTACCGTGGGACAGGCGAACACTGAAGCTTTCTTT
CASTVGQANTEAFF
>TRBD1|TRBJ1-4|few|TRBV28
TGTGCCAGCAGTTTGCTCCCCACAGGGGGCGGTTATGAAAAACTGTTTTTT
CASSLLPTGGGYEKLFF
>TRBD2|TRBJ2-3|-|TRBV9
TGTGCCAGCACCTCCCTCCGGACGGCGGGGGGTTCAGATACGCAGTATTTT
CASTSLRTAGGSDTQYF
>-|TRBJ1-1|-|TRBV6-5
TGTGCCAGCAGTTACCCGGCCCCCTACGCTGAAGCTTTCTTT
CASSYPAPYAEAFF
>TRBD1|TRBJ2-5|-|TRBV9
TGTGCCAGCAGCGTAGCGGGACAGGGGGTCCAAGAGACCCAGTACTTC
CASSVAGQGVQETQYF
>TRBD2|TRBJ2-3|-|TRBV19
TGTGCCAGTAGTCAGCGGGGGAAGAGCACAGATACGCAGTATTTT
CASSQRGKSTDTQYF
>-|TRBJ2-3|once|TRBV2
TGTGCCAGCAGTGGGCCAGTACGGACAGATACGCAGTATTTT
CASSGPVRTDTQYF
>TRBD1|TRBJ1-6|-|TRBV6-5
TGTGCCAGCAGTTACTCTGGCGTAGTAGGGGGCACACCCCTCCACTTT
CASSYSGVVGGTPLHF
>TRBD1|TRBJ2-7|few|TRBV6-6
TGTGCCAGCAGCCCCGGTGTGAACAGGGGGTACGAGCAGTACTTC
CASSPGVNRGYEQYF
>-|TRBJ1-1|-|TRBV29-1
TGCAGCTTCCGACGGGGTGGCACTGAAGCTTTCTTT
CSFRRGGTEAFF
>-|TRBJ1-6|once|TRBV9
TGTGCCAGCAGCGCGAGAAGGGATTCACCCCTCCACTTT
CASSARRDSPLHF
>-|TRBJ1-1|-|TRBV4-1
TGCGCCAGCAGCCAATCCCCTAGAGAGCAAGCTTTCTTT
CASSQSPREQAFF
>-|TRBJ2-2|few|TRBV29-1
TGCAGCGTGTCTATGACCGGGGAGCTGTTTTTT
CSVSMTGELFF
>-|TRBJ2-5|few|TRBV6-1
TGTGCCAGCAGTGAAGAGTCTATTGTCCAAGAGACCCAGTACTTC
CASSEESIVQETQYF
>-|TRBJ1-1|-|TRBV9
TGTGCCAGCAGCCTTTATGGGGCGCGATCTGAAGCTTTCTTT
CASSLYGARSEAFF
>-|TRBJ1-2|once|TRBV28
TGTGCCAGCAGTTTATACCCACCTAACTATGGCTACACCTTC
CASSLYPPNYGYTF
>-|TRBJ2-2|few|TRBV19
TGTGCCAGTAGTATTCAGACAGATAAGCTGTTTTTT
CASSIQTDKLFF
>TRBD1|TRBJ2-7|-|TRBV5-1
TGCGCCAGCAGCTTGGGGGGGACAGGGACCGCCTACGAGCAGTACTTC
CASSLGGTGTAYEQYF
>-|TRBJ1-1|few|TRBV14
TGTGCCAGCAGCCAATACCTGGGGCCTAGAATGAACACTGAAGCTTTCTTT
CASSQYLGPRMNTEAFF
>-|TRBJ1-1|-|TRBV5-1
TGCGCCAGCAGCCCCACCCCGGGGTTTGCGACTGAAGCTTTCTTT
CASSPTPGFATEAFF
>TRBD2|TRBJ2-5|-|TRBV5-4
TGTGCCAGCAGCGGGGGGGGAAGAGAGACCCAGTACTTC
CASSGGGRETQYF
>-|TRBJ1-3|-|TRBV5-4
TGTGCCAGCAGGTCTACAGGGACTGGGGGAAACACCATATATTTT
CASRSTGTGGNTIYF